This T cell receptor (beta chain) comes out of a study of T-cell reconstitution after alpha-beta-depleted transplantation in children. Preparation of the TCRbeta library used unique molecular identifiers. TCRdb analysed the PCR reads with MiXCR anew, one entry per CDR3 protein. The sample records approximately 1,000,000 distinct CDR3 sequences, 25% to 30% being singletons. Study outcomes and limitations: The study reportedly traced alpha-beta T cells about two months after transplant to several hundred expanded graft clones. One year after transplant, T-cell counts and diversity came mostly from newly produced T cells. Elevated TCRbeta diversity at day 60 was traced, in some patients, to surviving recipient T cells and thymic progenitors.

This clonotype turned up a few times. Its cognate antigen is unknown. The CDR3 contains 16 residues. V was pared by 0 bases and J by 5 bases, with 4 bases of the junction left unmatched. Germline V gene lookup returns CDR1 SGHRS and CDR2 YFSETQ. The receptor's source is a boy in the first two years of life who had a stem cell transplant for SCID, so the T cells may come from the graft donor. V is TRBV5-1 and J is TRBJ2-1; 11 nucleotides line up with TRBD2. The sequenced sample was PBMCs, mostly from graft donor cells, obtained 360 days after TCRalphabeta/CD19-depleted stem cell transplant. CDR3 loop: CASSLGLAGPHNEQFF. CDR3 in DNA: TGCGCCAGCAGCTTGGGACTAGCGGGGCCCCACAATGAGCAGTTCTTC.